This TCR beta chain appears in the sequencing data of a study of blood T cell repertoires in COVID-19 (dated by TCRdb to between 2020 and 2021). Describing the broader study: Collaborator samples came from the United States, Italy and Spain and covered acute and convalescent phases of COVID-19. The prospective study material was composed of cDNA or gDNA derived from T cells, B-cell-depleted T cells, or PBMCs. Subjects who had been exposed to COVID-19, were actively infected with it, or had recovered from it provided the deeply sampled blood TCRbeta repertoires that made up the dataset. The repertoires were released in a freely available public database intended as a resource for research on the immune response to SARS-CoV-2. The samples were drawn from two sources: the first 160 participants of the ongoing ImmuneRACE study, and fewer than 1,500 subjects contributed by 6 global collaborators. Nearly every sample came with metadata listing a de-identified subject ID, COVID-19 status, age in years and sex. Where HLA class I and class II types were available, the types were taken from metadata supplied by the sample provider, not from assay-based typing. General findings and caveats noted by the study authors: How much clinical and demographic metadata was included differed by source and by participant, and the metadata was provided uncurated.

The immunoSEQ Assay, a bias-controlled multiplex PCR, was used to amplify TCRbeta CDR3 regions from genomic DNA. Turning to the authors' computational methods: The number of nucleated cells in each sample was estimated from the amplification of reference gene primers within the assay. To quantify the absolute abundance of each unique TCRbeta CDR3 rearrangement, sequence reads were collapsed and filtered. For each sample, productive Simpson clonality was calculated by taking the square root of Simpson's diversity index across productive rearrangements. This immuneACCESS table, as held by TCRdb, lists in-frame sequences with V and J called but not all clones. Of the missing ones, under half trace to an unresolved V gene in checked studies; the others have no known cause. V, J and clone size are those of that table, while D and trimming were read from the DNA. This sample gives around 140,000 clones in total; roughly 83% of them show up just once. The ten largest clones represent about a sixth of the sample.

Whole blood was collected in K2EDTA tubes by collaborating institutions according to the institutions' own protocols. For TCRbeta analysis, collaborators shipped samples in one of three forms: frozen whole blood, isolated PBMCs, or DNA extracted from either of those sample types. According to the germline V gene, CDR1 reads MNHEY and CDR2 reads SVGEGT. Trimming removed 6 bases from V and 6 bases from J, leaving 17 bases between the germline ends. The CDR3 covers 14 residues, taking in both the cysteine and the phenylalanine. Only CDR3 DNA remains: 42 bases, in frame from the first base. Notes on this clone: Its antigen target is currently unknown. Base qualities are not recorded, but no much larger clone differs from it by a single base.

The chain was built from TRBV6-2 or TRBV6-3 and TRBJ1-2; a weak D assignment points to TRBD1 (5 bases agree). This receptor was identified in a woman of 80 years or more with acute or convalescent COVID-19. The sample comprised peripheral blood. The DNA is as follows: TGTGCCAGCAGCGACAGAGGTCAGTTGCATGGCTACACCTTC. It encodes CASSDRGQLHGYTF.